This T cell receptor beta chain was observed in a study of blood T cells in healthy people across ages. Study-wide points: Estimated diversity that came from one million T cells was considered an underestimate.

A J-beta primer mix and a sample-barcoded 5' primer were used in a second PCR of roughly 6 to 11 cycles. A tag from a template-switch adaptor with 12 random nucleotides marked each cDNA molecule. TCRdb itself ran the 5' RACE reads through MiXCR, one entry per CDR3 protein. The sample contains 1 million or so distinct CDR3 sequences, less than 50% of which appear only once. As for this clonotype: Its specificity is unknown. One junction end disagrees with the germline gene, perhaps due to a read error.

The CDR3 has 17 amino acids. Germline V gene data show CDR1 as DFQATT and CDR2 as SNEGSKA (reference sequence). V and J are TRBV20-1 and TRBJ1-5; tentative D call: TRBD1 (6 bases). This sequence originates from a woman aged 60 to 75 in good health. Sequencing used blood. The CDR3 bases are TGCAGTGCTCCAAGTGGGGGGCCCGCGGTTCCCAATCAGCTCCAGCATTTT. Encoded protein: CSAPSGGPAVPNQLQHF.